A selection of T cell receptor beta chains follows, all from one sample in a study of vaccination and CD4 T cells after COVID-19. From the PCR reads, TCRdb called clonotypes with MiXCR, one entry per CDR3 protein. This table has roughly 15,000 distinct CDR3 sequences, roughly 50% appearing once. No antigens are known for them. The sequenced material came from CD4+ T cells from blood, cultured in vitro. These receptor sequences come from a human donor who had recovered from COVID-19. The CDR3 runs from the conserved cysteine through the conserved F or W. Each record gives: V gene, D gene, J gene, clone size, CDR3 DNA, CDR3 protein. A D gene is named only where the DNA matches it firmly. Clone size is given for some rows only: seen once, a few or many times, or a class if the clone is expanded.

>TRBV2|.|TRBJ1-1|.
TGTGCCAGCAGTACAGCTATGAACACTGAAGCTTTCTTT
CASSTAMNTEAFF
>TRBV20-1|.|TRBJ2-1|few
TGCAGTGCTAGAGATCCCCAGCAGGGTGTTAATGAGCAGTTCTTC
CSARDPQQGVNEQFF
>TRBV6-5|TRBD2|TRBJ2-5|.
TGTGCCAGCAGTTACGGGACTAGCGGGAGGGCCGTCCAAGAGACCCAGTACTTC
CASSYGTSGRAVQETQYF
>TRBV24-1|.|TRBJ1-4|few
TGTGCCACCAGTGACCCGACAGCCGTGGGTGAAAAACTGTTTTTT
CATSDPTAVGEKLFF
>TRBV11-2|.|TRBJ2-7|once
TGTGCCAGCAGCTCCGGATACCAGACTGGCTCCTACGAGCAGTACTTC
CASSSGYQTGSYEQYF
>TRBV24-1|TRBD1|TRBJ2-3|.
TGTGCCACCAGTGACCCCAAAACAGGGGTCACAGATACGCAGTATTTT
CATSDPKTGVTDTQYF
>TRBV7-2|.|TRBJ1-2|.
TGTGCCAGCAGCTTAGCAGCGGCAGTATATGGCTACACCTTC
CASSLAAAVYGYTF
>TRBV5-1|TRBD2|TRBJ2-4|.
TGCGCCAGCAGCTTGGCCCTTGCGGGAGGGGGGGACATTCAGTACTTC
CASSLALAGGGDIQYF
>TRBV18|TRBD2|TRBJ2-5|.
TGTGCCAGCTCACCACTAGCGGGCCTTCAAGAGACCCAGTACTTC
CASSPLAGLQETQYF
>TRBV20-1|.|TRBJ1-2|few
TGCAGTGCTGGATATGGCTATGGCTACACCTTC
CSAGYGYGYTF
>TRBV19|TRBD2|TRBJ2-2|.
TGTGCCAGTAGTATTGGGGCGGGGGGTCCGACCGGGGAGCTGTTTTTT
CASSIGAGGPTGELFF
>TRBV20-1|.|TRBJ2-5|few
TGCAGTGCTAGCAACCCCAGAGGGGGTCGGGAGACCCAGTACTTC
CSASNPRGGRETQYF
>TRBV19|TRBD1|TRBJ1-3|few
TGTGCCAGTAGTGCACCCAGGGGGCGCGGTGGAAACACCATATATTTT
CASSAPRGRGGNTIYF
>TRBV5-4|.|TRBJ2-2|.
TGTGCCAGCAGCTTGCGGACGAGCGGGGAGCTGTTTTTT
CASSLRTSGELFF
>TRBV11-3|.|TRBJ1-2|few
TGTGCCAGCAGCTTAGACCCTAACAGCGGTTCCTACACCTTC
CASSLDPNSGSYTF
>TRBV7-2|.|TRBJ1-5|once
TGTGCCAGCACCGGGGGAATCAATCAGCCCCAGCATTTT
CASTGGINQPQHF
>TRBV27|.|TRBJ2-7|.
TGTGCCAGCAGTTTATCGCGACAGAGCTCCTACGAGCAGTACTTC
CASSLSRQSSYEQYF
>TRBV9|.|TRBJ1-2|.
TGTGCCAGCAGTCTTGAGGGCTCGGCCTCAATTGGTGGCTACACCTTC
CASSLEGSASIGGYTF
>TRBV20-1|.|TRBJ1-5|.
TGCAGTGCTAGAGATCTCGGGGAAGATCAGCCCCAGCATTTT
CSARDLGEDQPQHF
>TRBV20-1|.|TRBJ2-3|.
TGCAGTGCTGTAAGACTCGCAACTAGCACAGATACGCAGTATTTT
CSAVRLATSTDTQYF
>TRBV6-2/TRBV6-3|.|TRBJ1-1|.
TGTGCCAGCAGTTCCCCGGCACAGCCCTGGATGACTTTCTTT
CASSSPAQPWMTFF
>TRBV10-3|.|TRBJ2-2|.
TGTGCCATCGGCTCGAACACCGGGGAGCTGTTTTTT
CAIGSNTGELFF
>TRBV5-1|.|TRBJ1-2|few
TGCGCCAGCAGCTTGGAGGCAGGGTGGACAAACTATGGCTACACCTTC
CASSLEAGWTNYGYTF
>TRBV12-3/TRBV12-4|.|TRBJ1-5|.
TGTGCCAGCAGTTTAGCGCAGAGTCTCGGGGGTCAGCCCCAGCATTTT
CASSLAQSLGGQPQHF
>TRBV20-1|TRBD2|TRBJ2-1|.
TGCAGTGCTAGTGGACTAGCGGGAGTTAGGAATGAGCAGTTCTTC
CSASGLAGVRNEQFF
>TRBV4-2|TRBD1|TRBJ2-7|few
TGTGCCAGCAGCCAAGGCCCGGGACAGAGTACGTGGGAGCAGTACTTC
CASSQGPGQSTWEQYF
>TRBV12-3/TRBV12-4|TRBD1|TRBJ2-7|.
TGTGCCAGCAGTCAGCACAGGGGTACAGGCTACGAGCAGTACTTC
CASSQHRGTGYEQYF
>TRBV7-2|.|TRBJ1-2|.
TGTGCCAGCAGCCAGGAGGGGGGCAGAGCTAACTATGGCTACACCTTC
CASSQEGGRANYGYTF
>TRBV19|.|TRBJ1-5|.
TGTGCCAGTAGTATTAGGGTCTACAGCAATCAGCCCCAGCATTTT
CASSIRVYSNQPQHF
>TRBV2|TRBD1|TRBJ1-1|.
TGTGCCAGCAGTGAATTGCCAGGGGGGAACACTGAAGCTTTCTTT
CASSELPGGNTEAFF
>TRBV10-3|TRBD1|TRBJ1-5|.
TGTGCCATCAGTGAGTCGGACAGGGGCAATCAGCCCCAGCATTTT
CAISESDRGNQPQHF
>TRBV20-1|.|TRBJ1-1|.
TGCAGTGCTATCTTCGGCAGGGACACTGAAGCTTTCTTT
CSAIFGRDTEAFF
>TRBV20-1|.|TRBJ2-1|.
TGCAGTGCTAGAGATCAAGGGGTCAGTCGGCGGTGGGAGCAGTTCTTC
CSARDQGVSRRWEQFF
>TRBV7-6|.|TRBJ2-1|.
TGTGCCAGCAGCCCTGCAAACAATGAGCAGTTCTTC
CASSPANNEQFF
>TRBV18|.|TRBJ1-6|once
TGTGCCAGCTCACCGGTTCGGGGACCCCTCCACTTT
CASSPVRGPLHF